This T cell receptor beta chain was observed in a study of metastatic and nonmetastatic thyroid tumors. Turning to the study itself: Thyroid patients, malignant and benign, had repertoires compared across blood and tumor or nodule tissue.

This clone was found many times. Its antigen remains unidentified. Through MiXCR, TCRdb re-clonotyped the PCR reads. Of tens of thousands of clones in the sample, roughly 15% were seen once. Patients had received no treatment of any kind before thyroid surgery. The germline V gene encodes CDR1 DFQATT and CDR2 SNEGSKA (reference sequence). The CDR3 is 17 amino acids. The V end lost 5 bases, the J end lost 0 bases, and 20 bases lay between the germline ends. The study, taken as a whole, reports: TCR beta diversity was reportedly significantly higher in malignant thyroid tumors than benign nodules, in blood and tumor.

The chain carries TRBV20-1 and TRBJ1-5; a possible D gene is TRBD1 (5 bases). The source material was blood. The clonotype originates from a male donor with papillary thyroid cancer or a benign thyroid nodule (not recorded which). Some clones in this sample may be carry-over from other donors' samples. CDR3 residues: CSAPSPQTGGSNQPQHF. DNA for the CDR3: TGCAGTGCTCCCAGTCCCCAAACAGGCGGTAGCAATCAGCCCCAGCATTTT.